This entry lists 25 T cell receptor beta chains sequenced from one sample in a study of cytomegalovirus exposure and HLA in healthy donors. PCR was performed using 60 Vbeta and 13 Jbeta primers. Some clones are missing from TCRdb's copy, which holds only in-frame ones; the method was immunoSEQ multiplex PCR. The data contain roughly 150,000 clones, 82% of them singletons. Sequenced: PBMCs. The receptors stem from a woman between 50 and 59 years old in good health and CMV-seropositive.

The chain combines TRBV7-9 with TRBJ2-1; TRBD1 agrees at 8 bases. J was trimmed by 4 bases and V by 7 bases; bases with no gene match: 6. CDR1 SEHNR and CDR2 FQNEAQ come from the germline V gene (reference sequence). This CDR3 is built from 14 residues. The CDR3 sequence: CASTLGTGYNEQFF. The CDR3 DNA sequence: TGTGCCAGCACCTTGGGGACAGGATACAATGAGCAGTTCTTC.

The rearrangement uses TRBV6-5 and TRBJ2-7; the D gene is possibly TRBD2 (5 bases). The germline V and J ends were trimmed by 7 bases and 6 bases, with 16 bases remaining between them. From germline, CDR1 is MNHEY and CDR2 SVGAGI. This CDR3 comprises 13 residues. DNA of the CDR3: TGTGCCAGCACCCCCTTAGGTGGAGGCGAGCAGTACTTC. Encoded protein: CASTPLGGGEQYF.

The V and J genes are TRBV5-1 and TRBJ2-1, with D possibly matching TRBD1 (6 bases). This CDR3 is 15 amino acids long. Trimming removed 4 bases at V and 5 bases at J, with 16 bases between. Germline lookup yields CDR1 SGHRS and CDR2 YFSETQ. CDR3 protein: CASSPQGSSDNEQFF. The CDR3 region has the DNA TGCGCCAGCAGCCCACAGGGTTCGTCCGACAATGAGCAGTTCTTC.

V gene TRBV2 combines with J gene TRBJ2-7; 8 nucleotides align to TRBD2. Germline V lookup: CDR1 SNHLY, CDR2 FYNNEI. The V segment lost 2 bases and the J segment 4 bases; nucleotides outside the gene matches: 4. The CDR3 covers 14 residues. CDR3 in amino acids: CASSERAGEYEQYF. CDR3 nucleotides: TGTGCCAGCAGTGAACGAGCGGGGGAATACGAGCAGTACTTC.

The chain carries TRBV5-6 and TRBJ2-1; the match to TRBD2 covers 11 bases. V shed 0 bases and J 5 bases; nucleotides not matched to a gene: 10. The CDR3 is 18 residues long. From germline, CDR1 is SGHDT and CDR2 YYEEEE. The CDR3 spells CASSLAERLAGLDNEQFF. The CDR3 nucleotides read TGTGCCAGCAGCTTGGCCGAAAGACTAGCGGGGCTAGACAATGAGCAGTTCTTC.

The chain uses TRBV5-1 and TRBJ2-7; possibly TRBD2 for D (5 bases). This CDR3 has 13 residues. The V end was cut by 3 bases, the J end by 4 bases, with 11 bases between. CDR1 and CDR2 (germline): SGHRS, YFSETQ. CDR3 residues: CASSWRREYEQYF. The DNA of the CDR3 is TGCGCCAGCAGCTGGAGAAGGGAGTACGAGCAGTACTTC.

CDR3 coding DNA: TGTGCCAGTAGTATTGAAGGGGGGGACTATGGCTACACCTTC. It encodes CASSIEGGDYGYTF. The V call is TRBV19, the J call TRBJ1-2, with D possibly being TRBD1 (6 bases). CDR3 length: 14 residues. V lost 3 bases and J 3 bases, leaving 11 bases between the germline ends. Germline V CDR1 and CDR2: LNHDA, SQIVND (reference sequence). The full variable domain, completed using reference TRBV19 and TRBJ1-2, is DGGITQSPKYLFRKEGQNVTLSCEQNLNHDAMYWYRQDPGQGLRLIYYSQIVNDFQKGDIAEGYSVSREKKESFPLTVTSAQKNPTAFYLCASSIEGGDYGYTFGSGTRLTVV.

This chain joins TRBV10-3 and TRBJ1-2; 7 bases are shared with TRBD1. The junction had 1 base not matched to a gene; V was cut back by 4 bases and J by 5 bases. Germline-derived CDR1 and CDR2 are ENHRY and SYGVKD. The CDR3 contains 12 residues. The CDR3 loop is CAISGQGYGYTF. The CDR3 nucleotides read TGTGCCATCAGTGGACAGGGTTATGGCTACACCTTC.

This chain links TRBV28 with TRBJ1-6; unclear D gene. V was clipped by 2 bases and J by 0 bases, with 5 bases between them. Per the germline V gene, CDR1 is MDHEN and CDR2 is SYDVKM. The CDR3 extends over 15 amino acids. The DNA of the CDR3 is TGTGCCAGCAGTTTAGAGAGCTCCTATAATTCACCCCTCCACTTT. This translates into CASSLESSYNSPLHF.

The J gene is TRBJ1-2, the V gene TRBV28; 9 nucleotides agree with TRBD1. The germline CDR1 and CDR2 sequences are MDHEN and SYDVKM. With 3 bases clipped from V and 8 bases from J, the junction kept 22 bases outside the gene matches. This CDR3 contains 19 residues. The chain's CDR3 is CASSFAGTGRYGAWAGYTF. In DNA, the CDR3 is TGTGCCAGCAGTTTTGCCGGGACAGGGAGGTACGGGGCGTGGGCCGGCTACACCTTC.

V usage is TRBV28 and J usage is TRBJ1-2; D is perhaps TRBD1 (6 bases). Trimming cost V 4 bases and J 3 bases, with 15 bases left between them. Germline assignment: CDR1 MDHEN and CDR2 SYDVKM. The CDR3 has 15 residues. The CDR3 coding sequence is TGTGCCAGCAGTTCCGACAGGTTAGGAGACTATGGCTACACCTTC. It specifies CASSSDRLGDYGYTF.

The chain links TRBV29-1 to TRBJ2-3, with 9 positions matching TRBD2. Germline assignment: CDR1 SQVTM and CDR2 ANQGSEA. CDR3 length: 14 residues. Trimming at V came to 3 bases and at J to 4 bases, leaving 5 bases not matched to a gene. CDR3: CSVDGAGGPDTQYF. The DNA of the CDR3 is TGCAGCGTTGACGGAGCGGGGGGCCCAGATACGCAGTATTTT.

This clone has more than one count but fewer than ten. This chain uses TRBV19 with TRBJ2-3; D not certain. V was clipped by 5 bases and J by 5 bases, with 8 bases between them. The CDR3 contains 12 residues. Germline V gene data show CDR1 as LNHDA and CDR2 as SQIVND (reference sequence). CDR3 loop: CASSPRIDTQYF. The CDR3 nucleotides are TGTGCCAGTAGTCCCCGTATAGATACGCAGTATTTT. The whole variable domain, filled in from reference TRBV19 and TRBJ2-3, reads DGGITQSPKYLFRKEGQNVTLSCEQNLNHDAMYWYRQDPGQGLRLIYYSQIVNDFQKGDIAEGYSVSREKKESFPLTVTSAQKNPTAFYLCASSPRIDTQYFGPGTRLTVL.

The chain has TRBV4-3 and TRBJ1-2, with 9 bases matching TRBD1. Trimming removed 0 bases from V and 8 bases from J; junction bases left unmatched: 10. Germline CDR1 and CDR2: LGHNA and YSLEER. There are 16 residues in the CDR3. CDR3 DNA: TGCGCCAGCAGCCAAGAGCAAGGAACAGGGGGCCGCGGCTACACCTTC. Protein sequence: CASSQEQGTGGRGYTF.

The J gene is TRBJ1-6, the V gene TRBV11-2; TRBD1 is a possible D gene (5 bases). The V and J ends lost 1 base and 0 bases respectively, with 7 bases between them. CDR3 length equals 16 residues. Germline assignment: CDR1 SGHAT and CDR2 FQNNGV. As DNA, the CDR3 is TGTGCCAGCAGCTTAGCGGGGGACTCCTATAATTCACCCCTCCACTTT. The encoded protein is CASSLAGDSYNSPLHF.

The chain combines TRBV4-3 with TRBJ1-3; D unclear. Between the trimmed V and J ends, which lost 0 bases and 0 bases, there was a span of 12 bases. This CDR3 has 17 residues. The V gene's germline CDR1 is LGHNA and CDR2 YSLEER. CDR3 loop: CASSQDPQYASGNTIYF. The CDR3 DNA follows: TGCGCCAGCAGCCAAGATCCACAGTACGCCTCTGGAAACACCATATATTTT.

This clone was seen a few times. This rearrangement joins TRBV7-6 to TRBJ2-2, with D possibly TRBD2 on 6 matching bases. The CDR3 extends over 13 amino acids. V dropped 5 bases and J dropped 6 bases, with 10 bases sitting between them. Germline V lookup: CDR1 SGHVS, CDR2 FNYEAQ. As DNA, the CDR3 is TGTGCCAGCAGCCTCGGGAGTTCCGGGGAGCTGTTTTTT. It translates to CASSLGSSGELFF.

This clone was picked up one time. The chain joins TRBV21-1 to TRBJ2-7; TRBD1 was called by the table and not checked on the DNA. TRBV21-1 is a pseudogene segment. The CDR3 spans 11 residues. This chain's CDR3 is CASSPHYEQYF. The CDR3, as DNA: TGTGCCAGCAGCCCACACTACGAGCAGTACTTC.

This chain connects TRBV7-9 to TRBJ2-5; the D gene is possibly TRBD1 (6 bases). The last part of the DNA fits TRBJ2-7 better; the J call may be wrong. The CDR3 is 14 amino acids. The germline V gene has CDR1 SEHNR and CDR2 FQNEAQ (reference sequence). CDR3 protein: CASSLLGDTYEQYF. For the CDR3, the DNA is TGTGCCAGCAGCCTTCTAGGGGACACTTACGAGCAGTACTTC.

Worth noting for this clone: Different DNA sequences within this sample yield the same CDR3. CDR3 residues: CASSQVEGVYEQYF. CDR3 coding DNA: TGCGCCAGCAGCCAAGTCGAGGGTGTCTACGAGCAGTACTTC. The chain combines TRBV4-1 with TRBJ2-7; D is possibly TRBD2 (5 bases). This CDR3 region has 14 residues. V lost 1 base to trimming and J lost 3 bases, with 10 bases between them. From germline, CDR1 is MGHRA and CDR2 YSYEKL.

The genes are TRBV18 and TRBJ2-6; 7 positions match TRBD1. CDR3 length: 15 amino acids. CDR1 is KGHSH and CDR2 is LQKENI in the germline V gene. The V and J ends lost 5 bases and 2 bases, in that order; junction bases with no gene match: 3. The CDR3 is CASSFDRAGANVLTF. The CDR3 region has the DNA TGTGCCAGCTCATTCGACAGGGCTGGGGCCAACGTCCTGACTTTC.

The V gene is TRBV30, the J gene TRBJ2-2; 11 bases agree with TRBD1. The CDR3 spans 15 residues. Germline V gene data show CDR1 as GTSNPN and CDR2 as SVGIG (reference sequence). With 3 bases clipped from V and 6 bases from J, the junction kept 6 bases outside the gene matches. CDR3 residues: CAWSDGQGAAGELFF. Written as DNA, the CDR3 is TGTGCCTGGAGCGATGGACAGGGGGCTGCCGGGGAGCTGTTTTTT.

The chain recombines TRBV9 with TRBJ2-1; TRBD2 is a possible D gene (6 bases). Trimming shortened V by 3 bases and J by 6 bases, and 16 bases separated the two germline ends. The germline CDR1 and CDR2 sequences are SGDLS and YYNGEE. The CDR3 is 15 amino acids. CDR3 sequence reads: CASSGQGAGVNEQFF. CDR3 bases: TGTGCCAGCAGCGGGCAGGGAGCGGGCGTCAATGAGCAGTTCTTC. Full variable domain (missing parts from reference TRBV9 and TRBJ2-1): DSGVTQTPKHLITATGQRVTLRCSPRSGDLSVYWYQQSLDQGLQFLIQYYNGEERAKGNILERFSAQQFPDLHSELNLSSLELGDSALYFCASSGQGAGVNEQFFGPGTRLTVL.

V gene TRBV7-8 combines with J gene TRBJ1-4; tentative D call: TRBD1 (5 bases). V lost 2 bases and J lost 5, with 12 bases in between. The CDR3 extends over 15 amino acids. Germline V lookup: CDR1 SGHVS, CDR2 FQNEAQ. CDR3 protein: CASSLRLQENEKLFF. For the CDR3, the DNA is TGTGCCAGCAGCTTACGTCTACAGGAAAATGAAAAACTGTTTTTT.

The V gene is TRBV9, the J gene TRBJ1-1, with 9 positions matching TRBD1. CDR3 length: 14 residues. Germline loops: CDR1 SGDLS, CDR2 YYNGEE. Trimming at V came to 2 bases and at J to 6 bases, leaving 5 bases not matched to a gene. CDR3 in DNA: TGTGCCAGCAGCGTTACAGGGGGCGCCGCTGAAGCTTTCTTT. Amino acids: CASSVTGGAAEAFF.